This T cell receptor beta chain was retrieved from a study of blood T cell repertoires in COVID-19. Sequencing used immunoSEQ multiplex PCR; TCRdb keeps in-frame clones, though not all of them. The sample carries nearly 200,000 clones, just under 85% recorded once. Sequencing was performed on peripheral blood. This receptor was obtained from a man in his 60s with COVID-19, enrolled during active disease.

The CDR3 DNA is TGCAGCGCCGCCGGGACTAGCGGGATCACAGATACGCAGTATTTT. It is translated as CSAAGTSGITDTQYF. The chain carries TRBV29-1 and TRBJ2-3, with 13 bases lining up with TRBD2. Germline CDR1 SQVTM, CDR2 ANQGSEA. The CDR3 loop spans 15 amino acids. V lost 7 bases to trimming and J lost 2 bases; unmatched junction nucleotides: 6.